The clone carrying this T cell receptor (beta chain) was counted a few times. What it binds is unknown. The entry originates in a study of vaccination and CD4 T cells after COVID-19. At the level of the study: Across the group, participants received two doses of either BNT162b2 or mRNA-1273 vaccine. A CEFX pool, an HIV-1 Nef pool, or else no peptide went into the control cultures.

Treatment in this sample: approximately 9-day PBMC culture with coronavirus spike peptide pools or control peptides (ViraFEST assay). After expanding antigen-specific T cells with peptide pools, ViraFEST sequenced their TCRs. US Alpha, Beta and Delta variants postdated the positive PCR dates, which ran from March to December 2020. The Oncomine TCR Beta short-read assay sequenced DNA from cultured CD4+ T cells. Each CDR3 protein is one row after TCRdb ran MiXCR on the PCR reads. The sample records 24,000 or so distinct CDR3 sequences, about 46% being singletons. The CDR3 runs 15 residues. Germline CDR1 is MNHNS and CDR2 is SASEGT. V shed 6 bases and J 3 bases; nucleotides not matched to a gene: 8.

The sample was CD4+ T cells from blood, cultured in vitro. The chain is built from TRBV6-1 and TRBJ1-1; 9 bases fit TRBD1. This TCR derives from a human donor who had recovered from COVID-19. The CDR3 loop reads CASRITGGADTEAFF. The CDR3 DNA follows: TGTGCCAGCAGGATCACAGGGGGCGCGGACACTGAAGCTTTCTTT.